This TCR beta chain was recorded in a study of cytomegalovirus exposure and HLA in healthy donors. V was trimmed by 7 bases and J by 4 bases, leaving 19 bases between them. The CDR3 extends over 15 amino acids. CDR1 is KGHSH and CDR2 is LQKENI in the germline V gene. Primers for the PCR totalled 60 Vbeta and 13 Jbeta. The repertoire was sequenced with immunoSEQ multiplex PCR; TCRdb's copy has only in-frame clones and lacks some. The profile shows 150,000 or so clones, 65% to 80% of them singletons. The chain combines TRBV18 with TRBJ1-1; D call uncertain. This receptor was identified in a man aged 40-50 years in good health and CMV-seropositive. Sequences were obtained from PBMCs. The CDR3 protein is CASFTSGGGGTEAFF. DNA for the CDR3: TGTGCCAGCTTCACCAGTGGAGGCGGTGGCACTGAAGCTTTCTTT.